These 4 T cell receptor beta chains share one sample of origin, sequenced in a study of control samples from healthy donors and cancer patients. TCRdb keeps only in-frame clones here, not all; method: immunoSEQ multiplex PCR. The sample includes approximately 100,000 clones, about 89% of them seen just once. Source material: blood. Receptors originate from a woman aged 50 to 60 in good health.

This chain connects TRBV4-1 to TRBJ2-2; a weak D match, TRBD1 (6 bases). Trimming pared 7 bases from V and 7 bases from J, leaving 10 bases between. The germline CDR1 and CDR2 sequences are MGHRA and YSYEKL. This CDR3 is 12 amino acids long. The CDR3 sequence is CASNRAGGELFF. CDR3 DNA sequence: TGCGCCAGCAACAGGGCCGGCGGGGAGCTGTTTTTT.

The chain combines TRBV29-1 with TRBJ2-3; D might be TRBD1 (6 bases). V lost 7 bases and J lost 6, with 14 bases in between. Germline loops: CDR1 SQVTM, CDR2 ANQGSEA. The CDR3 loop spans 12 amino acids. The CDR3 sequence is CSGNRAGDTQYF. The CDR3 DNA reads TGCAGCGGCAACAGGGCAGGTGATACGCAGTATTTT.

This clone was recorded once. The chain is built from TRBV29-1 and TRBJ2-1, with 7 bases matching TRBD1. Germline V lookup: CDR1 SQVTM, CDR2 ANQGSEA. J lost 11 bases, V lost 7 bases, and 8 bases had no gene match. The CDR3 totals 11 residues. The CDR3, as DNA: TGCAGCGCTCAAACAGGGGCGCAGCAGTTCTTC. Protein: CSAQTGAQQFF.

The rearrangement links TRBV9 to TRBJ2-2; TRBD2 matches at 9 bases. The CDR3 covers 18 residues. V dropped 4 bases and J dropped 4; count of bases not matched to a gene: 14. Germline assignment: CDR1 SGDLS and CDR2 YYNGEE. The CDR3 DNA sequence: TGTGCCAGCAGCCAGCAGGGTAGCGGGAGCCTCGGCACCGGGGAGCTGTTTTTT. Amino acid sequence: CASSQQGSGSLGTGELFF.